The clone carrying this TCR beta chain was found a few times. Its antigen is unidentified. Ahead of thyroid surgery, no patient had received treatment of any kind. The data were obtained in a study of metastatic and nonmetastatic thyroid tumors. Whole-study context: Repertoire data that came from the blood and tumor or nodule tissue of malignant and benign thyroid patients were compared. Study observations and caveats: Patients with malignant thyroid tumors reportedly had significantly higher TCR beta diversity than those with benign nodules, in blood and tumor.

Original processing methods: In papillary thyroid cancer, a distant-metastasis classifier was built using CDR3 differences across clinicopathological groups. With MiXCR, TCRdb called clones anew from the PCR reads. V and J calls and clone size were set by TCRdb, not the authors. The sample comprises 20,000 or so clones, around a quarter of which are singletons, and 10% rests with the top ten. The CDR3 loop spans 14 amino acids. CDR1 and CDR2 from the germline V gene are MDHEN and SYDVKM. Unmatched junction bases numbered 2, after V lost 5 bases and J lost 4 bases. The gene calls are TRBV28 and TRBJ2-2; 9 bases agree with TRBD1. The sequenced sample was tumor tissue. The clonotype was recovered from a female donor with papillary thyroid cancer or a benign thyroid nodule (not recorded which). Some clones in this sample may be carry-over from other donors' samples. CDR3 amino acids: CASSRQGGTGELFF. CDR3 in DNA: TGTGCCAGCAGTCGACAGGGGGGCACCGGGGAGCTGTTTTTT.